The rows below give T cell receptor beta chains drawn from one sample of a study of shared clonotypes between healthy human individuals. Using immunoSEQ multiplex PCR, the repertoire was profiled, and TCRdb retains in-frame clones only, with some absent. The sample shows 150,000 to 200,000 clones, over 80% of them seen only once. Material for sequencing was naive CD4+ T cells sorted from blood. These receptors all come from a woman aged 25-40 years in good health. The CDR3 runs from the conserved cysteine through the conserved F or W. The order of the fields is clone size, J gene, CDR3 length, D gene, V gene, CDR3 protein, CDR3 DNA. D genes are given only for firm matches. Expanded clones are given a class, and other clones once, few, many or no size at all.

NA,TRBJ1-1,13,TRBD1,TRBV6-6,CASSYSQGTEAFF,TGTGCCAGCAGTTACTCACAGGGGACTGAAGCTTTCTTT
NA,TRBJ2-7,16,TRBD2,TRBV18,CASSPGLAGRDGEQYF,TGTGCCAGCTCACCGGGACTAGCGGGAAGAGATGGCGAGCAGTACTTC
once,TRBJ2-1,13,NA,TRBV19,CASSLNGGNEQFF,TGTGCCAGTAGTCTCAACGGGGGAAATGAGCAGTTCTTC
NA,TRBJ2-1,14,NA,TRBV7-9,CASSISRDLNEQFF,TGTGCCAGCTCTATTTCCAGGGATTTAAATGAGCAGTTCTTC
NA,TRBJ2-7,15,TRBD1,TRBV15,CATSRGTGGSYEQYF,TGTGCCACCAGCAGGGGGACAGGGGGATCCTACGAGCAGTACTTC
NA,TRBJ2-2,16,TRBD1,TRBV4-1,CASSRRQGADTGELFF,TGCGCCAGCAGCCGACGACAGGGGGCTGACACCGGGGAGCTGTTTTTT
NA,TRBJ1-1,14,NA,TRBV5-4,CASSWGRENTEAFF,TGTGCCAGCAGCTGGGGCAGGGAGAACACTGAAGCTTTCTTT
NA,TRBJ2-7,20,TRBD2,TRBV10-3,CAIMSHPGRELAGGSYEQYF,TGTGCCATCATGTCTCACCCAGGCCGGGAACTAGCGGGCGGATCCTACGAGCAGTACTTC
NA,TRBJ2-7,15,NA,TRBV7-9,CASSLPGISVYEQYF,TGTGCCAGCAGTTTGCCGGGAATTAGCGTTTACGAGCAGTACTTC
NA,TRBJ2-3,17,NA,TRBV5-1,CASSFGTPFSSTDTQYF,TGCGCCAGCAGCTTCGGGACACCTTTTTCTAGCACAGATACGCAGTATTTT